The 23 T cell receptor beta chains below were found in one sample sequenced in a study of cytomegalovirus exposure and HLA in healthy donors. Primers for the PCR totalled 60 Vbeta and 13 Jbeta. This table comes from immunoSEQ multiplex PCR, and its TCRdb copy is limited to in-frame clones, with some not included. The sample has around 190,000 clones, about 80% seen once. Sequencing was carried out using PBMCs. These receptors came from a woman aged 25 to 39 in good health and CMV-seronegative.

The CDR3 DNA reads as TGTGCCAGCAGAGGCACAGGGGCCTACGAGCAGTACTTC. Translation gives CASRGTGAYEQYF. V usage is TRBV2 and J usage is TRBJ2-7, with 7 bases lining up with TRBD1. CDR3 length: 13 residues. V lost 6 bases to trimming and J lost 2 bases; unmatched junction nucleotides: 4. Per the germline V gene, CDR1 is SNHLY and CDR2 is FYNNEI.

The chain uses TRBV5-4 and TRBJ1-1; no clear D. The V gene's germline CDR1 is SGHNT and CDR2 YYREEE (reference sequence). This CDR3 comprises 15 residues. Trimming cost V 4 bases and J 0 bases, with 13 bases left between them. The CDR3 reads CASSVAQNLNTEAFF. The DNA for the CDR3 is TGTGCCAGCAGCGTCGCACAGAATTTGAACACTGAAGCTTTCTTT.

V is TRBV4-1 and J is TRBJ2-5; D is perhaps TRBD2 (6 bases). The germline V gene encodes CDR1 MGHRA and CDR2 YSYEKL. This CDR3 region has 14 residues. V lost 0 bases and J 7 bases, leaving 12 bases between the germline ends. The CDR3 region has the DNA TGCGCCAGCAGCCAAGAACGGGGACTCGTGACCCAGTACTTC. It translates to CASSQERGLVTQYF.

The count of this clone is one. The chain links TRBV19 to TRBJ2-5, with TRBD2 identical over 8 bases. The CDR3 contains 13 residues. From germline, CDR1 is LNHDA and CDR2 SQIVND (reference sequence). V trimming: 7 bases; J trimming: 2 bases; junction bases outside the gene matches: 3. This CDR3 reads CASTGGGQETQYF. In DNA, the CDR3 is TGTGCCAGTACGGGGGGGGGTCAAGAGACCCAGTACTTC.

The chain joins TRBV27 to TRBJ2-7; TRBD2 aligns across 10 bases. This CDR3 comprises 16 residues. The V segment lost 3 bases and the J segment 2 bases; nucleotides outside the gene matches: 7. Per the germline V gene, CDR1 is MNHEY and CDR2 is SMNVEV (reference sequence). The CDR3 DNA reads as TGTGCCAGCAGTTTCCTAGCGGGAGTGTCGCCCTACGAGCAGTACTTC. Translation: CASSFLAGVSPYEQYF.

CDR3 protein: CASSPTTGGYETQYF. In DNA, the CDR3 is TGCGCCAGCAGCCCTACGACAGGGGGATATGAGACCCAGTACTTC. The V gene is TRBV5-1, the J gene TRBJ2-5, with 9 bases aligning to TRBD1. Germline assignment: CDR1 SGHRS and CDR2 YFSETQ. This CDR3 spans 15 amino acids. The V and J ends lost 4 bases and 5 bases, in that order; junction bases with no gene match: 9.

This rearrangement joins TRBV4-1 to TRBJ1-5; perhaps TRBD1 as D (5 bases). Deletions cut 3 bases from V and 5 bases from J, with 14 bases between. Germline V gene sequence: CDR1 MGHRA, CDR2 YSYEKL. The CDR3 runs to 15 residues. This CDR3 is CASSHTLGGDQPQHF. The CDR3 nucleotides read TGCGCCAGCAGCCACACCCTGGGGGGTGATCAGCCCCAGCATTTT.

The chain joins TRBV5-1 to TRBJ1-6, with 9 bases matching TRBD1. The CDR3 totals 15 residues. V shed 6 bases and J 7 bases; nucleotides not matched to a gene: 8. Germline V lookup: CDR1 SGHRS, CDR2 YFSETQ. In DNA form, the CDR3 reads TGCGCCAGCAAGGTGGGACAGGGAAGAAATTCACCCCTCCACTTT. Translation: CASKVGQGRNSPLHF.

The chain joins TRBV6-6 to TRBJ1-1, with D possibly matching TRBD1 (5 bases). Germline values: CDR1 MNHNY, CDR2 SVGAGI (reference sequence). The CDR3 length is 14 residues. V was pared by 2 bases and J by 3 bases, with 10 bases between. The CDR3 reads CASSYRGTYTEAFF. The CDR3 DNA reads as TGTGCCAGCAGTTACAGGGGTACTTACACTGAAGCTTTCTTT.

This sequence joins TRBV6-1 and TRBJ1-2; D is uncertain. Germline V gene lookup returns CDR1 MNHNS and CDR2 SASEGT. There are 13 residues in the CDR3. Trimming left V 7 bases short and J 4 bases short, with 13 bases between. CDR3 sequence: CASTLTRVYGYTF. CDR3 DNA: TGTGCCAGCACCCTTACGAGGGTCTATGGCTACACCTTC.

This sequence joins TRBV9 and TRBJ2-3; unclear D gene. Germline values: CDR1 SGDLS, CDR2 YYNGEE. The CDR3 has 13 residues. The V and J ends lost 0 bases and 5 bases respectively, with 7 bases between them. CDR3 protein: CASSVGPEDTQYF. The CDR3 nucleotides are TGTGCCAGCAGCGTAGGTCCAGAAGATACGCAGTATTTT.

The chain links TRBV6-5 to TRBJ2-7; 10 positions match TRBD1. With V trimmed by 5 bases and J by 3 bases, 7 bases remained unmatched. CDR1 and CDR2 from the germline V gene are MNHEY and SVGAGI. The CDR3 has 15 amino acids. CDR3 loop: CASSTRDRGVYEQYF. Written as DNA, the CDR3 is TGTGCCAGCAGTACCCGGGACAGGGGTGTCTACGAGCAGTACTTC.

This sequence joins TRBV25-1 and TRBJ1-2; D call uncertain. The length of the CDR3 is 15 residues. V shed 1 base and J shed 4 bases, with 13 bases lying between them. The germline gives CDR1 MGHDK, CDR2 SYGVNS. Here the CDR3 reads CASSELEGRVYGYTF. CDR3 DNA: TGTGCCAGCAGTGAATTGGAAGGGCGGGTCTATGGCTACACCTTC.

The gene calls are TRBV7-8 and TRBJ2-5; the D gene is possibly TRBD1 (5 bases). The end of the DNA aligns better with TRBJ2-7, so the J call may be wrong. The CDR3 runs 14 residues. CDR1 SGHVS and CDR2 FQNEAQ come from the germline V gene. Written as DNA, the CDR3 is TGTGCCAGCAGCTTAAGGGGTTATCCTTACGAGCAGTACTTC. This encodes CASSLRGYPYEQYF.

The rearrangement links TRBV11-2 to TRBJ2-7; 8 bases fit TRBD1. Looked up from germline, CDR1 is SGHAT and CDR2 is FQNNGV. Trimming cost V 4 bases and J 2 bases; bases outside gene matches: 10. The CDR3 is 16 amino acids. This CDR3 reads CASSSRRTGIAYEQYF. In nucleotides, the CDR3 is TGTGCCAGCAGCTCGAGGCGGACAGGGATCGCCTACGAGCAGTACTTC.

The J gene is TRBJ2-2, the V gene TRBV5-4; 8 positions match TRBD1. The junction had 6 bases not matched to a gene; V was cut back by 4 bases and J by 1 base. The CDR3 totals 16 residues. Per germline, CDR1 SGHNT and CDR2 YYREEE (reference sequence). CDR3 sequence reads: CASSPGQGKNTGELFF. The CDR3 DNA reads TGTGCCAGCAGCCCCGGACAGGGAAAGAACACCGGGGAGCTGTTTTTT.

This clone was recorded once. The chain joins TRBV29-1 to TRBJ2-7; perhaps TRBD2 as D (5 bases). Germline V gene sequence: CDR1 SQVTM, CDR2 ANQGSEA. V lost 6 bases and J lost 0, with 15 bases in between. This CDR3 is 14 amino acids long. CDR3 loop: CSVGWTFASYEQYF. The CDR3 nucleotides are TGCAGCGTCGGGTGGACTTTCGCCTCCTACGAGCAGTACTTC.

The chain joins TRBV6-5 to TRBJ2-2; D may be TRBD1 (6 bases). Germline CDR1 reads MNHEY; CDR2 reads SVGAGI. The CDR3 consists of 15 residues. With 0 bases removed from V and 4 bases from J, the gap between germline ends came to 9 bases. The CDR3 DNA reads TGTGCCAGCAGTTACTCACAGGGATTCACCGGGGAGCTGTTTTTT. Translating it yields CASSYSQGFTGELFF.

The V and J genes are TRBV18 and TRBJ1-3; possible D gene TRBD1, 6 bases. V lost 3 bases, J lost 2 bases, and 8 bases lay in between. Germline V gene sequence: CDR1 KGHSH, CDR2 LQKENI. This CDR3 is built from 14 residues. The CDR3 sequence is CASSPWTAGNTIYF. Here the CDR3 DNA reads TGTGCCAGCTCACCGTGGACAGCTGGAAACACCATATATTTT. The full variable domain, its missing parts supplied by reference TRBV18 and TRBJ1-3, is NAGVMQNPRHLVRRRGQEARLRCSPMKGHSHVYWYRQLPEEGLKFMVYLQKENIIDESGMPKERFSAEFPKEGPSILRIQQVVRGDSAAYFCASSPWTAGNTIYFGEGSWLTVV.

This chain connects TRBV9 to TRBJ2-7; 14 positions agree with TRBD2. J lost 4 bases, V lost 3 bases, and 6 bases had no gene match. This CDR3 has 16 residues. The germline CDR1 and CDR2 sequences are SGDLS and YYNGEE. DNA for the CDR3: TGTGCCAGCAGCGACGGACTAGCGGGGGGCCGATACGAGCAGTACTTC. Its protein is CASSDGLAGGRYEQYF. The whole variable domain, remainder taken from reference TRBV9 and TRBJ2-7, is DSGVTQTPKHLITATGQRVTLRCSPRSGDLSVYWYQQSLDQGLQFLIQYYNGEERAKGNILERFSAQQFPDLHSELNLSSLELGDSALYFCASSDGLAGGRYEQYFGPGTRLTVT.

V and J are TRBV4-2 and TRBJ2-7, with D tentatively TRBD1 (5 bases). The CDR3 contains 16 residues. Germline V gene sequence: CDR1 LGHNA, CDR2 YNFKEQ. Trimming took 0 bases from V and 1 from J, leaving 13 bases between them. CDR3 nucleotide sequence: TGTGCCAGCAGCCAAGAGGGAAGACAGCGATCCTACGAGCAGTACTTC. This sequence encodes CASSQEGRQRSYEQYF.

Turning to this clone: An end of the junction differs from the germline gene, which may be a read error. This chain connects TRBV2 to TRBJ2-7; no definite D call. The CDR3 is made up of 16 amino acids. Germline V gene data show CDR1 as SNHLY and CDR2 as FYNNEI. The DNA for the CDR3 is TGTGCCAGCAGTGAAGCGCTTCTTGGGCTCTCCTACGAGCAGTGCTTC. It encodes CASSEALLGLSYEQCF.

This clone was observed a single time. The chain has TRBV28 and TRBJ1-1, with 7 bases aligning to TRBD1. The CDR3 totals 15 residues. Trimming cost V 6 bases and J 0 bases; bases outside gene matches: 7. CDR1 and CDR2 (germline): MDHEN, SYDVKM. The CDR3 here is CASSLPGTVNTEAFF. The CDR3 DNA sequence: TGTGCCAGCAGCCTCCCCGGGACAGTGAACACTGAAGCTTTCTTT.